The clone carrying this TCR beta chain was picked up a small number of times. Its antigen remains unidentified. The data are from a study of T cells in Graves' hyperthyroidism and ophthalmopathy. Study-wide findings and caveats: Blood also contained most expanded thyroid clonotypes above 0.001. Ophthalmopathy and stable hyperthyroidism were separated by a 13 V-J model.

The V gene's germline CDR1 is SGHTA and CDR2 FQGNSA. CDR3 length equals 17 residues. V lost 1 base and J lost 1, with 14 bases in between. The TCR beta CDR3 regions underwent amplification using RNA transcripts as the source. RT-PCR in the first round (using the HTBI primer set) targeted the TCR CDR3. TCRdb re-derived calls from the multiplex PCR reads in MiXCR, one entry per CDR3 protein. The repertoire holds more than 550,000 distinct CDR3 sequences, with roughly 46% as singletons. Exclusion of patients followed from uncontrolled infection, other autoimmune disease, pregnancy or lactation. The diagnostic basis comprised clinical symptoms, serum thyroxine and TRAb, thyroid ultrasound and orbital computed tomography.

The sequencing input was peripheral blood or thyroid tissue (not recorded which). J is TRBJ1-5 and V is TRBV7-2, with D maybe TRBD1 (6 bases). The clonotype originates from an adult man with Graves' disease, either hyperthyroidism or ophthalmopathy (not recorded which). In DNA, the CDR3 is TGTGCCAGCAGCTTAGGAGGGGGAGTGGAGAGCAATCAGCCCCAGCATTTT. Protein: CASSLGGGVESNQPQHF.